Listed here is a single T cell receptor (beta chain). Generated by immunoSEQ multiplex PCR, the TCRdb table keeps only in-frame clones and is missing some. This table has 150,000 to 200,000 clones, 88% appearing once. The sample comes from a study of cytomegalovirus exposure and HLA in healthy donors. CDR3 length equals 11 residues. Between the trimmed V and J ends, which lost 6 bases and 9 bases, there was a span of 12 bases. Germline V gives CDR1 DFQATT, CDR2 SNEGSKA (reference sequence). The rearrangement joins TRBV20-1 to TRBJ1-5, with D possibly matching TRBD1 (5 bases). Material for sequencing was PBMCs. This clonotype was obtained from a young man in good health and CMV-seronegative. CDR3 nucleotides: TGCAGTGCCGTGGAGGGGTGGCCCCAGCATTTT. It specifies CSAVEGWPQHF.